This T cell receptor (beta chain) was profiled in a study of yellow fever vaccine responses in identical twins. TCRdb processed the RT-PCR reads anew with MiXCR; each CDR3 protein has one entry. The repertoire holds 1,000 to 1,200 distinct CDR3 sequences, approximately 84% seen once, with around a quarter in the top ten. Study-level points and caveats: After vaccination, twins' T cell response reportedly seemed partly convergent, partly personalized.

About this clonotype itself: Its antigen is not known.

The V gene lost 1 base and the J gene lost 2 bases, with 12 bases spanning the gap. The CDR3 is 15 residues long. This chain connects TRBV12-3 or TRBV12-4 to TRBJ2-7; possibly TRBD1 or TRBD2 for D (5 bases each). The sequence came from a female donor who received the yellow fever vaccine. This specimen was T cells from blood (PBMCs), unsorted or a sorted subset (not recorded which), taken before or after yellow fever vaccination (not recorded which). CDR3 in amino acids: CASSLVGDGTYEQYF. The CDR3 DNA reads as TGTGCCAGCAGTTTAGTCGGGGACGGAACCTACGAGCAGTACTTC.